Included here is one TCR beta chain sequence, with context. Amplification of the TCR beta CDR3 regions used RNA transcripts (as template). Second-round multiplex PCR came after a first-round RT-PCR that employed HTBI primers. TCRdb itself ran the multiplex PCR reads through MiXCR, one entry per CDR3 protein. Of some 160,000 distinct CDR3 sequences listed, 39% are singletons. Germline trimming cut 6 bases from V and 3 bases from J; bases unmatched to any gene: 15. Germline lookup yields CDR1 MNHNS and CDR2 SASEGT. The CDR3 length is 17 residues. This sample stems from a study of Graves' ophthalmopathy and Graves' hyperthyroidism. The authors isolated PBMCs from about 10 ml of fresh peripheral blood.

The rearrangement joins TRBV6-1 to TRBJ1-2, with 8 bases aligning to TRBD1. This clonotype was obtained from a man under 40 with Graves' ophthalmopathy. The material sequenced was peripheral blood. The CDR3 sequence is CASSPGTGGIFDYGYTF. CDR3 sequence (DNA): TGTGCCAGCAGCCCGGGGACAGGTGGAATATTTGACTATGGCTACACCTTC.